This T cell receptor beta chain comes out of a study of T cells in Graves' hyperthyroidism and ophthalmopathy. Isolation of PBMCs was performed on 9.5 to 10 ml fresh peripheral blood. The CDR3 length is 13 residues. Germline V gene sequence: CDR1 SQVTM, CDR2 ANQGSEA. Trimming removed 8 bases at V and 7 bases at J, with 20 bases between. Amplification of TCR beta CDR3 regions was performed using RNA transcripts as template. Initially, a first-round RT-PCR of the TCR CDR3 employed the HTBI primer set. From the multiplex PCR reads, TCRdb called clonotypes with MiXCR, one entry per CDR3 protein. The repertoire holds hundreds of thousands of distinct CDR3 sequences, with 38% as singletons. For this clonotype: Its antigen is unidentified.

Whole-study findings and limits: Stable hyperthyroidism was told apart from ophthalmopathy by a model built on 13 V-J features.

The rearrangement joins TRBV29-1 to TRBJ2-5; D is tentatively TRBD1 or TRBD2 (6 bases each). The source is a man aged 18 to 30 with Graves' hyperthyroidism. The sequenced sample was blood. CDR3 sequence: CSLGGGGIVTQYF. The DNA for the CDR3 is TGCAGCCTAGGGGGTGGCGGGATCGTGACCCAGTACTTC.